This is a list of T cell receptor beta chains from one sample in a study of blood T cell repertoires in COVID-19. Repertoires were generated with immunoSEQ multiplex PCR, while TCRdb's copy carries only in-frame clones and drops some. The profile shows some 200,000 clones, more than 65% of them singletons. Material for sequencing was peripheral blood. These receptors were obtained from a woman aged 40 to 49 who had recovered from COVID-19. Both conserved end residues are trimmed from each CDR3. A D gene is named only where the DNA matches it firmly. Clone size is given for some rows only: seen once, a few or many times, or a class if the clone is expanded.

NA,TRBJ2-6,NA,TRBV5-6,ASSLTGPGANVLT
NA,TRBJ2-5,TRBD1,TRBV9,ASSVVQGGQETQY
NA,TRBJ1-3,TRBD1,TRBV27,ASSAFGTAGNTIY
NA,TRBJ2-7,NA,TRBV6-2/TRBV6-3,ASSYSVTEYYEQY
NA,TRBJ1-2,TRBD1,TRBV5-1,ASSFEGAGGYT
NA,TRBJ1-3,TRBD1,TRBV7-2,ASSFPRQGFGNTIY
NA,TRBJ2-3,NA,TRBV9,ASSIRPAGQSTDTQY
NA,TRBJ1-5,NA,TRBV6-2/TRBV6-3,ASSYTQGQPQH
NA,TRBJ2-2,NA,TRBV7-9,ASSLVGGLGTGELF
NA,TRBJ2-7,NA,TRBV10-3,AISESGGRREYEQY
NA,TRBJ2-2,NA,TRBV12-5,ASGLVLTTGIGPGELF
NA,TRBJ2-1,NA,TRBV3-1/TRBV3-2,ASSQADLARGEQF
NA,TRBJ2-5,NA,TRBV7-8,ASSFGTEETQY
NA,TRBJ2-5,NA,TRBV5-1,ASRRAAEETQY
few,TRBJ2-3,NA,TRBV18,ASSLSTDTQY
once,TRBJ2-3,NA,TRBV5-1,ASSLEGMGSSTDTQY
NA,TRBJ1-1,TRBD1,TRBV12-3/TRBV12-4,ASGDRDKAEAF
NA,TRBJ1-2,NA,TRBV29-1,SVVDTLFSYGYT
NA,TRBJ1-5,TRBD1,TRBV20-1,SASRQGDQPQH
NA,TRBJ2-1,TRBD2,TRBV5-6,ASLVLAGWSSYNEQF
once,TRBJ2-5,NA,TRBV24-1,ATSAHPGKGTQETQY
NA,TRBJ1-1,NA,TRBV25-1,ASTRQNMNTEAF
NA,TRBJ1-1,NA,TRBV4-2,ASSQDGRLAF
NA,TRBJ2-3,TRBD2,TRBV18,ASSPPAVAGGPTDTQY
NA,TRBJ1-4,NA,TRBV9,ASSTYRRNNEKLF
NA,TRBJ2-4,TRBD1,TRBV6-5,ASRGRTGLFNIQY
few,TRBJ1-2,NA,TRBV12-3/TRBV12-4,ASSSSRDYGYT
NA,TRBJ2-7,NA,TRBV5-5,ASSRWTDYEQY
once,TRBJ2-5,NA,TRBV18,ASSPEGGQETQY
few,TRBJ1-5,NA,TRBV7-2,ASSLVGGSNQPQH
NA,TRBJ1-2,NA,TRBV12-3/TRBV12-4,ASSFGDSGGYT
once,TRBJ1-3,NA,TRBV7-9,ASQLGQLSGNTIY
NA,TRBJ2-7,NA,TRBV5-1,ASSLEPPDRGFLYEQY
NA,TRBJ1-6,NA,TRBV7-2,ASSLALSSPLH
NA,TRBJ1-4,NA,TRBV14,ASSYSREKLF
NA,TRBJ1-4,TRBD1,TRBV7-9,ASSYVTGGPPTNEKLF
NA,TRBJ2-1,TRBD2,TRBV3-1/TRBV3-2,ASSQVIGYGGGGNEQF
NA,TRBJ1-3,NA,TRBV14,ASSLTVGNTIY
NA,TRBJ1-1,NA,TRBV4-3,ASSHGGARNTEAF
NA,TRBJ2-1,TRBD2,TRBV7-3,ASSSPGLVHEQF